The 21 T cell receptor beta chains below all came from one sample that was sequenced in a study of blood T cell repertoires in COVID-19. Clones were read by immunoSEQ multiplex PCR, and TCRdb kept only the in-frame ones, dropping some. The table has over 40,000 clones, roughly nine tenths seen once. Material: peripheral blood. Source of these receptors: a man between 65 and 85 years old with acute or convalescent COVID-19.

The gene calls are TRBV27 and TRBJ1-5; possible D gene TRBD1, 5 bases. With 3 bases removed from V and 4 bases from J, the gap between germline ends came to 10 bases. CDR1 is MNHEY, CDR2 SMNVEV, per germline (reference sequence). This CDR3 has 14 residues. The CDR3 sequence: CASSFVGGNQPQHF. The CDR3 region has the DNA TGTGCCAGCAGTTTCGTGGGGGGGAATCAGCCCCAGCATTTT.

CDR3 protein: CASSLIRTDKNNEQFF. The CDR3 region has the DNA TGTGCCAGCAGCTTAATCCGGACAGATAAAAACAATGAGCAGTTCTTC. This chain uses TRBV7-9 with TRBJ2-1; D might be TRBD1 (6 bases). Germline CDR1 and CDR2: SEHNR and FQNEAQ (reference sequence). The CDR3 spans 16 residues. Trimming removed 2 bases at V and 5 bases at J, with 16 bases between.

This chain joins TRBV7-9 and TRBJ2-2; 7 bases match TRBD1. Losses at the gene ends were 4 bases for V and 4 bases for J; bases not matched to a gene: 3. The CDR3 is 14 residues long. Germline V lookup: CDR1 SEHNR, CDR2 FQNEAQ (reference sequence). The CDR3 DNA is TGTGCCAGCAGCTCTGGGACAGTCACCGGGGAGCTGTTTTTT. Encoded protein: CASSSGTVTGELFF. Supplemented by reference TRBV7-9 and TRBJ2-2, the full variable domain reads DTGVSQNPRHKITKRGQNVTFRCDPISEHNRLYWYRQTLGQGPEFLTYFQNEAQLEKSRLLSDRFSAERPKGSFSTLEIQRTEQGDSAMYLCASSSGTVTGELFFGEGSRLTVL.

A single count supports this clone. This CDR3 is CASSLTGTGLYEQYF. CDR3 DNA: TGTGCCAGCAGTCTTACCGGGACAGGGCTCTACGAGCAGTACTTC. The genes are TRBV11-1 and TRBJ2-7; 9 bases are shared with TRBD1. This CDR3 contains 15 residues. V shed 6 bases and J 3 bases; nucleotides not matched to a gene: 9. Germline values: CDR1 SGHAT, CDR2 FQDESV (reference sequence).

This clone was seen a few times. The CDR3 region has the DNA TGTGCCAGCTCACCACAGGGGGACTATGGCTACACCTTC. It encodes CASSPQGDYGYTF. The chain joins TRBV18 to TRBJ1-2; possible D gene TRBD1, 6 bases. Looked up from germline, CDR1 is KGHSH and CDR2 is LQKENI. The CDR3 contains 13 residues. V lost 1 base, J lost 3 bases, and 6 bases lay in between.

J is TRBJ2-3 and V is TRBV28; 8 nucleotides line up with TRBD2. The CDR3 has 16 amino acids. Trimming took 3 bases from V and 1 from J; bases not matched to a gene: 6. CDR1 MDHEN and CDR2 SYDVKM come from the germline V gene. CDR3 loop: CASSFPRGGGTDTQYF. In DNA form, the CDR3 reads TGTGCCAGCAGTTTCCCTCGGGGGGGCGGCACAGATACGCAGTATTTT. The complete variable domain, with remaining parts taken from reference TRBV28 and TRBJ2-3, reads DVKVTQSSRYLVKRTGEKVFLECVQDMDHENMFWYRQDPGLGLRLIYFSYDVKMKEKGDIPEGYSVSREKKERFSLILESASTNQTSMYLCASSFPRGGGTDTQYFGPGTRLTVL.

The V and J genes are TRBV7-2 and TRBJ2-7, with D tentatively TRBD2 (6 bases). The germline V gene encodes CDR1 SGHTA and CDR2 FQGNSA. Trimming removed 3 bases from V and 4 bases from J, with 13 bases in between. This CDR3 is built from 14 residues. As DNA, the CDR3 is TGTGCCAGCAGCTTCGGCGGGACTTTTTACGAGCAGTACTTC. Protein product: CASSFGGTFYEQYF.

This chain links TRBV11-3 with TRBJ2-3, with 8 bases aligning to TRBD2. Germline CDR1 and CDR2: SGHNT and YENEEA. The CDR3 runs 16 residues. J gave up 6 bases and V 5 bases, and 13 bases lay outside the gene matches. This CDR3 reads CASSLRGGGRPDTQYF. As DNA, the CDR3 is TGTGCCAGCAGCCTCCGGGGCGGGGGGCGACCCGATACGCAGTATTTT.

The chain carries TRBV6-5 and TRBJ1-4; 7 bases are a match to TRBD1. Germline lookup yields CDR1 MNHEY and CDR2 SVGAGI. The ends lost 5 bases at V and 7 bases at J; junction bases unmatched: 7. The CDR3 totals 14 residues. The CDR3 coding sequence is TGTGCCAGCAGTCCCGGCGACAGGGTTGAAAAACTGTTTTTT. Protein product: CASSPGDRVEKLFF.

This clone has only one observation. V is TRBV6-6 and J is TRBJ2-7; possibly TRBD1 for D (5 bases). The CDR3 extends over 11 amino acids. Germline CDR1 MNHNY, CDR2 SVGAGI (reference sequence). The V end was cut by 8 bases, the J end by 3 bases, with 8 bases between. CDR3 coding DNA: TGTGCCAGCCGACAGAGCTACGAGCAGTACTTC. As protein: CASRQSYEQYF.

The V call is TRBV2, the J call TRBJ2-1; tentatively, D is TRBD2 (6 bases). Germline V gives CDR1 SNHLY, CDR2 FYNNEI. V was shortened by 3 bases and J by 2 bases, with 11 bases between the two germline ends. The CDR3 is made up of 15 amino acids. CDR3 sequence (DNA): TGTGCCAGCAGTGATTTGGGGGAGGCCTACAATGAGCAGTTCTTC. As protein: CASSDLGEAYNEQFF.

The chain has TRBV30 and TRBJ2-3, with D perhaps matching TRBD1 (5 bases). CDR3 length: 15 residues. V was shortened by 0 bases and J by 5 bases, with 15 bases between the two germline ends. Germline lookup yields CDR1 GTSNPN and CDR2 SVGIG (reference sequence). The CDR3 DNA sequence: TGTGCCTGGAGTGTATGGGCCTCAGGGATAGATACGCAGTATTTT. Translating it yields CAWSVWASGIDTQYF.

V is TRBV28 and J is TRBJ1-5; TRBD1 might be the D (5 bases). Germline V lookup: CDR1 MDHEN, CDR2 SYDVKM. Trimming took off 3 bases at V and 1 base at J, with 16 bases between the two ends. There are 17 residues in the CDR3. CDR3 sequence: CASSLPGLRKSNQPQHF. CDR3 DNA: TGTGCCAGCAGTTTGCCGGGACTCCGGAAGAGCAATCAGCCCCAGCATTTT.

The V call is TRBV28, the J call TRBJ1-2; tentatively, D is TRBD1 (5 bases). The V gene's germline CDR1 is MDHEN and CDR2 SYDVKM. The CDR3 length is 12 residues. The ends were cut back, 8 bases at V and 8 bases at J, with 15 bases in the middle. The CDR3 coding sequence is TGTGCCAGCGTTACTCAGGGTCGGGGCTACACCTTC. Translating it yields CASVTQGRGYTF.

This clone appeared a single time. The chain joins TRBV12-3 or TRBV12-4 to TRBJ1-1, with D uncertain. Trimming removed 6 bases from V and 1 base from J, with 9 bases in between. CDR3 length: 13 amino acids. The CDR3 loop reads CASRAGKNTEAFF. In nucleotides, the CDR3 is TGTGCCAGCAGGGCGGGGAAGAACACTGAAGCTTTCTTT.

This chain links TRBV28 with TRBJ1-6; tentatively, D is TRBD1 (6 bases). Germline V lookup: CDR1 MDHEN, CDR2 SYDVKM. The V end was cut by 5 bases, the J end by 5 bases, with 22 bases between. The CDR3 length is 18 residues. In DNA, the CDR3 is TGTGCCAGCAGTCGCCTAGGGGGGGTCAAGGCCAATAATTCACCCCTCCACTTT. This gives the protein CASSRLGGVKANNSPLHF. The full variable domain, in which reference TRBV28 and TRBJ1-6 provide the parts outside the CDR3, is DVKVTQSSRYLVKRTGEKVFLECVQDMDHENMFWYRQDPGLGLRLIYFSYDVKMKEKGDIPEGYSVSREKKERFSLILESASTNQTSMYLCASSRLGGVKANNSPLHFGNGTRLTVT.

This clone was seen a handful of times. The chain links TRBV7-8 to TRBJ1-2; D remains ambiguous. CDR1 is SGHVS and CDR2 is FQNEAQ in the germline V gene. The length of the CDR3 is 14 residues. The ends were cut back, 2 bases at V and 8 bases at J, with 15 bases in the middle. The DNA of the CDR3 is TGTGCCAGCAGCTTAACGGCCAGCGGGAGCGGCTACACCTTC. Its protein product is CASSLTASGSGYTF.

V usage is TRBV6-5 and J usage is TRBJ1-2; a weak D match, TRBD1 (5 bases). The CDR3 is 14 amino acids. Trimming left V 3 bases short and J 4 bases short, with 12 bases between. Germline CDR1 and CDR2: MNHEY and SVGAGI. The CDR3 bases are TGTGCCAGCAGTTATCTCGGGGGAGGCTATGGCTACACCTTC. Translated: CASSYLGGGYGYTF.

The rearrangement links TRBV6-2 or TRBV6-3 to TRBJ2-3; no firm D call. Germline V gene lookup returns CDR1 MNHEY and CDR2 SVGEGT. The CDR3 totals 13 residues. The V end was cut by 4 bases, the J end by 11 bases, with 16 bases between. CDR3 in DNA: TGTGCCAGCAGTTCCACCTATTCGTCTGGGCAGTATTTT. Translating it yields CASSSTYSSGQYF.

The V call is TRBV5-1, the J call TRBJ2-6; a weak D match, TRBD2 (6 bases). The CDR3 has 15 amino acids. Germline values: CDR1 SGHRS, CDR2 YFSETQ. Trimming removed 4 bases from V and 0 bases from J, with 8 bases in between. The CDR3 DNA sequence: TGCGCCAGCAGCGGGGGGAGCTCTGGGGCCAACGTCCTGACTTTC. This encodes CASSGGSSGANVLTF.

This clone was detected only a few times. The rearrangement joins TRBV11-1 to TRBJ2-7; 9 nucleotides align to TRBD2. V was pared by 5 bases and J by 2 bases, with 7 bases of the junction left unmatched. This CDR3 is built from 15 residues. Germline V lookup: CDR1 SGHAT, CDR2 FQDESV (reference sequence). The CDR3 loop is CASSNLAGLAYEQYF. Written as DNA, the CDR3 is TGTGCCAGCAGCAATCTAGCGGGGTTAGCCTACGAGCAGTACTTC.